This TCR beta chain was sequenced in a study of beta chain features in type 1 diabetes. The whole isolated RNA underwent reverse transcription, so sequencing captured expressed TCRB transcripts. Measured with immunoSEQ multiplex PCR; TCRdb has only the in-frame clones, and not every one. The table lists 310,000 or so clones, more than 9.5% of them singletons. The sample holds a few counts of this clone. Per the germline V gene, CDR1 is MNHNY and CDR2 is SVGAGI (reference sequence). The junction had 8 bases not matched to a gene; V was cut back by 6 bases and J by 3 bases. The CDR3 runs to 15 residues.

Material: naive CD4+ T cells from blood. The chain combines TRBV6-6 with TRBJ2-7; 10 bases are shared with TRBD1. The sequence was obtained from a woman in her 30s in good health. CDR3 nucleotide sequence: TGTGCCAGCAGCGGGGACAGGGGCCACTTCTACGAGCAGTACTTC. This sequence encodes CASSGDRGHFYEQYF.